The T cell receptor beta chain under discussion was sequenced for a study of metastatic and nonmetastatic thyroid tumors. No treatment of any kind had been given to any patient before thyroid surgery. TCRdb re-analyzed the PCR reads using MiXCR. The data show approximately 20,000 clones, 20% to 25% seen once. This CDR3 comprises 14 residues. Trimming stripped 5 bases from V and 0 bases from J, with 8 bases between. The germline gives CDR1 SGHTA, CDR2 FQGNSA. Ten or more counts support this clone. Sequencing was done on a sample of tumor tissue. This TCR was sampled from a male donor with papillary thyroid cancer or a benign thyroid nodule (not recorded which). Some clones in this sample may be carry-over from other donors' samples. V is TRBV7-2 and J is TRBJ2-1, with a possible D match to TRBD2 (5 bases). CDR3 nucleotide sequence: TGTGCCAGCAGCCTAGGAGGCTCCTACAATGAGCAGTTCTTC. Protein sequence: CASSLGGSYNEQFF.